This is a list of T cell receptor beta chains from one sample in a study of neurological immune-mediated disorders. TCRdb reprocessed the 5' RACE reads with MiXCR, giving one entry per CDR3 protein. The sample consists of 60,000 to 70,000 distinct CDR3 sequences, roughly 4.9% of them appearing once. Sequencing used PBMCs. These receptors were obtained from a human donor with multiple sclerosis. The donor label of this sample is uncertain. Both conserved end residues are part of each CDR3. Fields, in order: D gene, clone size, J gene, V gene, CDR3 protein, CDR3 DNA. A D gene is named only where the DNA matches it firmly. Only part of the rows carry a size: once, few, many, or a class if the clone is expanded.

TRBD2 many TRBJ2-2 TRBV5-1 CASSPGALAGGTGELFF TGCGCCAGCAGCCCGGGGGCCCTAGCGGGGGGCACCGGGGAGCTGTTTTTT
NA many TRBJ1-1 TRBV7-8 CASSLEVLAGMNTEAFF TGTGCCAGCAGCTTAGAGGTCCTGGCAGGGATGAACACTGAAGCTTTCTTT
NA many TRBJ2-7 TRBV7-6 CASSLEGPSYEQYF TGTGCCAGCAGCTTAGAGGGACCCTCCTACGAGCAGTACTTC
NA many TRBJ1-3 TRBV7-9 CASSLAGSGNTIYF TGTGCCAGCAGCTTAGCGGGTTCCGGAAACACCATATATTTT
NA many TRBJ1-2 TRBV5-1 CASSLVGGAYGYTF TGCGCCAGCAGCTTGGTGGGGGGCGCCTATGGCTACACCTTC
TRBD1 many TRBJ1-5 TRBV20-1 CSARQGQSQPQHF TGCAGTGCTAGACAGGGACAGTCTCAGCCCCAGCATTTT
TRBD1 NA TRBJ2-1 TRBV20-1 CSARGGAGDEQFF TGCAGTGCCAGAGGGGGCGCGGGCGATGAGCAGTTCTTC
NA many TRBJ2-3 TRBV5-1 CASSLAGDSSTDTQYF TGCGCCAGCAGCTTGGCGGGTGATTCTAGCACAGATACGCAGTATTTT
NA many TRBJ1-2 TRBV10-3 CAISERGKKPYGYTF TGTGCCATCAGTGAGCGGGGGAAGAAACCGTATGGCTACACCTTC
NA many TRBJ2-1 TRBV7-8 CASSWSGGGNEQFF TGTGCCAGCAGCTGGTCAGGGGGAGGGAATGAGCAGTTCTTC
TRBD2 many TRBJ2-3 TRBV29-1 CSVERLAPSTDTQYF TGCAGCGTTGAAAGACTAGCGCCTAGCACAGATACGCAGTATTTT
TRBD1 medium-sized TRBJ1-5 TRBV5-5 CASSRDRVGNQPQHF TGTGCCAGCAGTCGGGACAGGGTGGGCAATCAGCCCCAGCATTTT
NA few TRBJ2-3 TRBV5-1 CASSLEGRRGPDTQYF TGCGCCAGCAGCTTGGAAGGCAGGCGCGGGCCAGATACGCAGTATTTT
NA many TRBJ2-7 TRBV20-1 CSARKPGQDYEQYF TGCAGTGCTAGAAAACCGGGACAAGACTACGAGCAGTACTTC
TRBD1 many TRBJ2-7 TRBV11-2 CASSFRDSTYEQYF TGTGCCAGCAGCTTCCGGGACAGCACCTACGAGCAGTACTTC
NA few TRBJ1-3 TRBV20-1 CSAAWGSGNTIYF TGCAGTGCTGCCTGGGGTTCTGGAAACACCATATATTTT
NA many TRBJ2-2 TRBV5-1 CASTAGPFTGELFF TGCGCCAGCACGGCAGGGCCCTTCACCGGGGAGCTGTTTTTT
NA many TRBJ2-1 TRBV5-1 CASSLTESVDNEQFF TGCGCCAGCAGCTTAACGGAAAGCGTGGACAATGAGCAGTTCTTC
TRBD2 many TRBJ2-5 TRBV5-1 CASSISGGEETQYF TGCGCCAGCAGCATAAGCGGGGGGGAAGAGACCCAGTACTTC
NA NA TRBJ1-1 TRBV29-1 CSVPIAAMNTEAFF TGCAGCGTCCCGATCGCGGCCATGAACACTGAAGCTTTCTTT
NA few TRBJ1-1 TRBV6-5 CASSHSGLLLNTEAFF TGTGCCAGCAGCCATTCCGGACTTCTCCTTAACACTGAAGCTTTCTTT
TRBD1 many TRBJ1-1 TRBV5-1 CASSILPGQGNTEAFF TGCGCCAGCAGCATCTTACCCGGACAGGGCAACACTGAAGCTTTCTTT
NA many TRBJ1-5 TRBV5-1 CASSSGGYSNQPQHF TGCGCCAGCAGCTCCGGGGGATATAGCAATCAGCCCCAGCATTTT
NA many TRBJ2-7 TRBV7-8 CASSLEAGAYEQYF TGTGCCAGCAGCTTAGAGGCAGGGGCCTACGAGCAGTACTTC
TRBD2 many TRBJ2-1 TRBV20-1 CSARDATSGGGNEQFF TGCAGTGCTAGAGATGCCACTAGCGGGGGGGGAAATGAGCAGTTCTTC
NA many TRBJ2-5 TRBV7-9 CASSLATLRRGRQETQYF TGTGCCAGCAGCTTAGCAACCCTACGGAGGGGGCGACAAGAGACCCAGTACTTC
NA many TRBJ1-5 TRBV20-1 CSARDSGDGNQPQHF TGCAGTGCTAGAGATAGCGGGGATGGCAATCAGCCCCAGCATTTT
NA many TRBJ2-1 TRBV10-3 CAISSRTSYSYNEQFF TGTGCCATCAGTTCCCGGACTTCCTACTCCTACAATGAGCAGTTCTTC
NA many TRBJ2-2 TRBV29-1 CSVKYGTNTGELFF TGCAGCGTTAAGTACGGGACCAACACCGGGGAGCTGTTTTTT
TRBD2 many TRBJ2-1 TRBV5-1 CASTPGTTLWDEQFF TGCGCCAGCACTCCCGGGACTACCCTCTGGGATGAGCAGTTCTTC
NA many TRBJ1-2 TRBV4-1 CASSQEWESLNYGYTF TGCGCCAGCAGCCAAGAGTGGGAGTCCCTTAACTATGGCTACACCTTC
NA many TRBJ1-6 TRBV9 CASSEYSDSPLHF TGTGCCAGCAGCGAATACAGCGATTCACCCCTCCACTTT
TRBD2 NA TRBJ2-1 TRBV13 CASSPGPGGAGEYEQFF TGTGCCAGCAGCCCTGGTCCGGGGGGGGCAGGCGAATATGAGCAGTTCTTC
NA many TRBJ2-3 TRBV5-1 CASSPAGQSTDTQYF TGCGCCAGCAGCCCGGCCGGACAGAGCACAGATACGCAGTATTTT
TRBD1 many TRBJ1-5 TRBV20-1 CSARTGNQPQHF TGCAGTGCTCGGACAGGGAATCAGCCCCAGCATTTT
NA once TRBJ2-2 TRBV4-3 CASSHDQGTGELFF TGCGCCAGCAGCCATGACCAGGGAACCGGGGAGCTGTTTTTT
NA many TRBJ1-2 TRBV7-9 CASSLGGWYGYTF TGTGCCAGCAGCTTAGGGGGTTGGTATGGCTACACCTTC
NA many TRBJ1-5 TRBV2 CASSDQGYQPQHF TGTGCCAGCAGTGACCAGGGCTATCAGCCCCAGCATTTT
NA many TRBJ1-6 TRBV5-1 CASSVYGNSPLHF TGCGCCAGCAGCGTTTACGGGAATTCACCCCTCCACTTT
TRBD1 many TRBJ2-7 TRBV20-1 CSAHSDREVVYEQYF TGCAGTGCCCACTCCGACAGGGAAGTGGTGTACGAGCAGTACTTC
NA many TRBJ1-2 TRBV24-1 CATSDPGSPNYGYTF TGTGCCACCAGTGATCCCGGGAGTCCTAACTATGGCTACACCTTC
NA many TRBJ1-1 TRBV5-1 CASSLYPEGYTEAFF TGCGCCAGCAGCTTGTACCCGGAGGGGTACACTGAAGCTTTCTTT
TRBD2 many TRBJ2-2 TRBV7-6 CASKFPQAGVDGELFF TGTGCCAGCAAATTCCCTCAGGCGGGGGTGGACGGGGAGCTGTTTTTT
NA many TRBJ1-1 TRBV9 CASSFGHNTEAFF TGTGCCAGCAGCTTTGGACATAACACTGAAGCTTTCTTT